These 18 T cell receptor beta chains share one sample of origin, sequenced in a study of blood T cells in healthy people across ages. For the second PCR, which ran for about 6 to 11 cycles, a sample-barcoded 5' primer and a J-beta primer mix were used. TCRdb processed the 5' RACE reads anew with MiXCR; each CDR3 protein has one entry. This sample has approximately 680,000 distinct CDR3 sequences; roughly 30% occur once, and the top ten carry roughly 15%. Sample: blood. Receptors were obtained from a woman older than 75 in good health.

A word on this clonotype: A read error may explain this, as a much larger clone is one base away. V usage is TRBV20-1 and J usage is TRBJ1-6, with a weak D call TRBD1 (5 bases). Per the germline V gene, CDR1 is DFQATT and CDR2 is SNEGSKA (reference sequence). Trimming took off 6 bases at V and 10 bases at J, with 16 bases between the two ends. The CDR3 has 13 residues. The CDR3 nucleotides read TGCAGTGCCCAGGACAACCTGGGGTCACCCCTCCACTTT. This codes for CSAQDNLGSPLHF.

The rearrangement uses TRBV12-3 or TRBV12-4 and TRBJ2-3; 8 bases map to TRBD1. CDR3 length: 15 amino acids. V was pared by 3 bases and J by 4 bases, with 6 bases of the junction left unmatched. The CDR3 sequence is CASSLGQVSADTQYF. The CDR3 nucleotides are TGTGCCAGCAGTTTGGGACAGGTGAGCGCAGATACGCAGTATTTT.

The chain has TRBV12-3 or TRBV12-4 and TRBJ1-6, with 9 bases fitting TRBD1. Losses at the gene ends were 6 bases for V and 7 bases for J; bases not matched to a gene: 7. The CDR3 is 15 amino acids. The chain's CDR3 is CASSRWTGVNSPLHF. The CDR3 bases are TGTGCCAGCAGCCGATGGACAGGGGTCAATTCACCCCTCCACTTT.

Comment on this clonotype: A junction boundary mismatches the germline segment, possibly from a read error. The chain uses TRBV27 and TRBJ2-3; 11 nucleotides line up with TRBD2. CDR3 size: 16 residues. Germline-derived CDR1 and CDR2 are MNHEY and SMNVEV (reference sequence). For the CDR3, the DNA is TGTGTCAGCAGTTTAGTGACTAGCGGGGCCACAGATACGCAGTATTTT. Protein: CVSSLVTSGATDTQYF.

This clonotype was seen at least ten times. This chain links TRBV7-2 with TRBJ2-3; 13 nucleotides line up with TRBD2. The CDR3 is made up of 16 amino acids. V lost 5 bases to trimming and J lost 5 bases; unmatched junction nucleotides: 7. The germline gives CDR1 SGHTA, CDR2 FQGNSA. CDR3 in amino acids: CASSPQLAGGRDTQYF. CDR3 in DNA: TGTGCCAGCAGCCCCCAACTAGCGGGGGGGAGAGATACGCAGTATTTT.

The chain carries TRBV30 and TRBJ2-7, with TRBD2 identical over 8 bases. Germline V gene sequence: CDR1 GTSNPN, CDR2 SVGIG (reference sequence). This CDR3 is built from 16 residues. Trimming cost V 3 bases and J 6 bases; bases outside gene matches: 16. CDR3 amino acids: CAWSSGFAGGPREQYF. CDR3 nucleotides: TGTGCCTGGAGCTCCGGGTTTGCGGGGGGCCCTCGCGAGCAGTACTTC.

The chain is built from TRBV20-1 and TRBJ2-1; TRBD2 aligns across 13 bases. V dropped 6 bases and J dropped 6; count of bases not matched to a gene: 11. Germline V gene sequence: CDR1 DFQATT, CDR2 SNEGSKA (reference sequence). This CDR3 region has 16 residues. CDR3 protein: CSAESGTSGVGNEQFF. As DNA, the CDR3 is TGCAGTGCGGAATCCGGGACTAGCGGGGTGGGCAATGAGCAGTTCTTC.

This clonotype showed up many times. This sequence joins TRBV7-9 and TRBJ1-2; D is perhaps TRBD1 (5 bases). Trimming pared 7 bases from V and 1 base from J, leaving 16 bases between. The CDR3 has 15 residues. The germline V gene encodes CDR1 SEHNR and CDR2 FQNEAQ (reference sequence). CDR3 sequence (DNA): TGTGCCAGCACCCCTAACCGGGGGATTAACTATGGCTACACCTTC. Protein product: CASTPNRGINYGYTF.

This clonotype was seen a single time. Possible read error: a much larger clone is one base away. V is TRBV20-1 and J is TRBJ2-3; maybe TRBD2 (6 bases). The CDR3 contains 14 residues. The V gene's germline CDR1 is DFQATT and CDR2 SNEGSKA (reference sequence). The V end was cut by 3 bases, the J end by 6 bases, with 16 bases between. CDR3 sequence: CSASPFGGRDTQYF. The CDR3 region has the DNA TGCAGTGCTAGTCCTTTCGGGGGACGGGATACGCAGTATTTT.

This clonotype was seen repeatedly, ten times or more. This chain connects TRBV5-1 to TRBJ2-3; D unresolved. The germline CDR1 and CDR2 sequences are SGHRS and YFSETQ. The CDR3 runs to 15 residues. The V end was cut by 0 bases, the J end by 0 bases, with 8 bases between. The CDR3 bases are TGCGCCAGCAGCTTGGCCCGGCACAGCACAGATACGCAGTATTTT. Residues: CASSLARHSTDTQYF.

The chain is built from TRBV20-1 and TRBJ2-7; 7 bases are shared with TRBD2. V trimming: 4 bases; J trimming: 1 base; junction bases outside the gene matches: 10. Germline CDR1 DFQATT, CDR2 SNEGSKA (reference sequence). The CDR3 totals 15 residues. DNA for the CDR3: TGCAGTGCTAACGGCGGACTAGACCTTTCCTACGAGCAGTACTTC. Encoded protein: CSANGGLDLSYEQYF.

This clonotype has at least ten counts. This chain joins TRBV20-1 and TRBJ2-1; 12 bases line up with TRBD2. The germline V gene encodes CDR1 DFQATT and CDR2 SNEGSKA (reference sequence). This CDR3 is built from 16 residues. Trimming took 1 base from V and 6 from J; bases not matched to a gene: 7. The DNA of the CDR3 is TGCAGTGCTAGAGTCGCTAGCGGGGGGGCCGTCAATGAGCAGTTCTTC. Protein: CSARVASGGAVNEQFF.

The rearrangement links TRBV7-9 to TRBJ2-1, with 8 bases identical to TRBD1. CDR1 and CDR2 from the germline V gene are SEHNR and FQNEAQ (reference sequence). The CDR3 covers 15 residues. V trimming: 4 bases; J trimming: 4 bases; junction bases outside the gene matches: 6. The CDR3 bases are TGTGCCAGCAGCTCCCGGACAGGGCCATACAATGAGCAGTTCTTC. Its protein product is CASSSRTGPYNEQFF.

The CDR3 loop reads CAIPPRDRANTGELFF. CDR3 sequence (DNA): TGTGCCATCCCACCCCGGGACAGAGCGAACACCGGGGAGCTGTTTTTT. The V and J genes are TRBV7-3 and TRBJ2-2, with TRBD1 matching 7 bases. The CDR3 sequence is 16 residues long. Germline lookup yields CDR1 SGHTA and CDR2 FQGTGA. Germline trimming cut 10 bases from V and 0 bases from J; bases unmatched to any gene: 11.

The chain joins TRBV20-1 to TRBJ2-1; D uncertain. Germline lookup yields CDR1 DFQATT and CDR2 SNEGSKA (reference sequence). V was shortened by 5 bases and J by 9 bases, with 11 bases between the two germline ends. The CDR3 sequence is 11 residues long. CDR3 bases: TGCAGTGCTCCACGGACCGGTGAGCAGTTCTTC. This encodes CSAPRTGEQFF.

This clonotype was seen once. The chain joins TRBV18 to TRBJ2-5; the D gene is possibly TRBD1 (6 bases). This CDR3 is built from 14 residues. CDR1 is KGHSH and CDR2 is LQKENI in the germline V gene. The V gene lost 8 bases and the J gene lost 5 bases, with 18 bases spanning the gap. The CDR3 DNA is TGTGCCAGCCCACACGGACAGATTCGGGAGACCCAGTACTTC. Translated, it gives CASPHGQIRETQYF.

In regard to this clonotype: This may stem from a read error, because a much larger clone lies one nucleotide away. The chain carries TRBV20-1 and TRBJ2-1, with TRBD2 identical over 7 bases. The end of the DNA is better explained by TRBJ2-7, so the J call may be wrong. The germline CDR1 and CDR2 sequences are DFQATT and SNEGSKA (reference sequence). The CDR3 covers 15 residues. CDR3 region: CSARERPAGYNEQYF. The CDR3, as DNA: TGCAGTGCTAGAGAAAGACCAGCGGGGTACAATGAGCAGTACTTC.

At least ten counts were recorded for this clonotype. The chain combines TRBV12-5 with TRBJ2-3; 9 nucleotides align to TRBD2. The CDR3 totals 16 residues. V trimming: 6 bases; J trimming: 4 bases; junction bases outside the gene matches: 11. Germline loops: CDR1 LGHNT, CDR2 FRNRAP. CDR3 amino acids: CASGPPAGGGSDTQYF. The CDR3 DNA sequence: TGTGCTAGTGGCCCCCCAGCGGGGGGTGGTTCAGATACGCAGTATTTT.